This is a list of T cell receptor beta chains from one sample in a study of cytomegalovirus exposure and HLA in healthy donors. Sequencing was performed with immunoSEQ multiplex PCR; in TCRdb, only in-frame clones are kept and a portion is missing. This sample yields 130,000 to 150,000 clones, of which approximately 80% are seen a single time; 3.5% to 5.5% belongs to the top ten. Input material: PBMCs. These receptors originate from a woman aged 40 to 50 in good health and CMV-seropositive. Each CDR3 is given with its conserved first and last residue. The D gene is left open where the match is weak. Size is stated for part of the rows, as once, few or many counts, or as a class when the clone is expanded.

D gene: .
J gene: TRBJ1-3
V gene: TRBV6-5
clone size: .
CDR3 protein: CASSRPAGSGNTIYF
CDR3 DNA: TGTGCCAGCAGTCGGCCTGCGGGCTCTGGAAACACCATATATTTT

D gene: TRBD1
J gene: TRBJ1-2
V gene: TRBV5-6
clone size: few
CDR3 protein: CASSGTGVAYYGYTF
CDR3 DNA: TGTGCCAGCAGCGGAACAGGGGTCGCATACTATGGCTACACCTTC

D gene: TRBD1
J gene: TRBJ1-2
V gene: TRBV9
clone size: .
CDR3 protein: CASSPTLGQGQGYTF
CDR3 DNA: TGTGCCAGCAGCCCTACCTTAGGACAGGGCCAGGGCTACACCTTC

D gene: TRBD2
J gene: TRBJ2-7
V gene: TRBV7-9
clone size: .
CDR3 protein: CASSLTGGRGYEQYF
CDR3 DNA: TGTGCCAGCAGCTTAACGGGCGGGAGGGGCTACGAGCAGTACTTC

D gene: TRBD1
J gene: TRBJ1-2
V gene: TRBV7-2
clone size: .
CDR3 protein: CASSLGDRGRGGYTF
CDR3 DNA: TGTGCCAGCAGCTTGGGGGACAGGGGGCGGGGGGGCTACACCTTC

D gene: .
J gene: TRBJ1-3
V gene: TRBV5-1
clone size: .
CDR3 protein: CASSRGGQDSGNTIYF
CDR3 DNA: TGCGCCAGCAGCCGGGGTGGGCAGGACTCTGGAAACACCATATATTTT

D gene: .
J gene: TRBJ2-3
V gene: TRBV2
clone size: .
CDR3 protein: CASSLDLGGADTQYF
CDR3 DNA: TGTGCCAGCAGTTTGGACCTTGGGGGCGCAGATACGCAGTATTTT

D gene: TRBD2
J gene: TRBJ2-5
V gene: TRBV6-6
clone size: .
CDR3 protein: CASSLGTSRQETQYF
CDR3 DNA: TGTGCCAGCAGCCTCGGGACTAGCAGACAAGAGACCCAGTACTTC

D gene: TRBD2
J gene: TRBJ2-3
V gene: TRBV9
clone size: .
CDR3 protein: CASSEREGSTDTQYF
CDR3 DNA: TGTGCCAGCAGCGAGCGGGAGGGTAGCACAGATACGCAGTATTTT

D gene: .
J gene: TRBJ2-7
V gene: TRBV5-3
clone size: once
CDR3 protein: CARSPERSYEQYF
CDR3 DNA: TGTGCCAGAAGTCCAGAGAGGTCCTACGAGCAGTACTTC

D gene: .
J gene: TRBJ1-3
V gene: TRBV10-3
clone size: few
CDR3 protein: CAISDGGAGNTIYF
CDR3 DNA: TGTGCCATCAGTGATGGAGGTGCTGGAAACACCATATATTTT

D gene: .
J gene: TRBJ2-4
V gene: TRBV4-3
clone size: .
CDR3 protein: CASSQGVTLLAKNIQYF
CDR3 DNA: TGCGCCAGCAGCCAAGGAGTCACGCTGCTAGCCAAAAACATTCAGTACTTC

D gene: .
J gene: TRBJ2-2
V gene: TRBV7-3
clone size: once
CDR3 protein: CASSLNGNTGELFF
CDR3 DNA: TGTGCCAGCAGCTTAAACGGGAACACCGGGGAGCTGTTTTTT

D gene: TRBD1
J gene: TRBJ1-4
V gene: TRBV9
clone size: .
CDR3 protein: CASSASGTANEKLFF
CDR3 DNA: TGTGCCAGCAGCGCATCCGGGACAGCTAATGAAAAACTGTTTTTT

D gene: TRBD1
J gene: TRBJ2-7
V gene: TRBV7-3
clone size: .
CDR3 protein: CASSLTGDSSYEQYF
CDR3 DNA: TGTGCCAGCAGCTTGACAGGGGACAGCTCCTACGAGCAGTACTTC

D gene: .
J gene: TRBJ1-2
V gene: TRBV7-9
clone size: .
CDR3 protein: CASSLAIREWSSGYTF
CDR3 DNA: TGTGCCAGCAGCTTAGCTATCCGGGAATGGTCTAGTGGCTACACCTTC

D gene: .
J gene: TRBJ1-1
V gene: TRBV19
clone size: .
CDR3 protein: CASSIRTDMNTEAFF
CDR3 DNA: TGTGCCAGTAGTATAAGGACAGACATGAACACTGAAGCTTTCTTT

D gene: .
J gene: TRBJ1-1
V gene: TRBV2
clone size: .
CDR3 protein: CASGLGRLNTEAFF
CDR3 DNA: TGTGCCAGCGGGCTCGGCAGGTTGAACACTGAAGCTTTCTTT

D gene: TRBD2
J gene: TRBJ2-1
V gene: TRBV5-4
clone size: .
CDR3 protein: CASSRTSGAYNEQFF
CDR3 DNA: TGTGCCAGCAGTAGGACTAGCGGGGCCTACAATGAGCAGTTCTTC

D gene: .
J gene: TRBJ1-1
V gene: TRBV28
clone size: .
CDR3 protein: CASSLLSLNTEAFF
CDR3 DNA: TGTGCCAGCAGTTTGTTATCCCTCAACACTGAAGCTTTCTTT

D gene: .
J gene: TRBJ1-5
V gene: TRBV19
clone size: .
CDR3 protein: CASSIFPPDSQNQPQHF
CDR3 DNA: TGTGCCAGTAGTATATTCCCTCCGGACAGCCAAAATCAGCCCCAGCATTTT

D gene: .
J gene: TRBJ2-1
V gene: TRBV6-5
clone size: .
CDR3 protein: CASSYGTQGNEQFF
CDR3 DNA: TGTGCCAGCAGTTACGGGACACAGGGAAATGAGCAGTTCTTC

D gene: TRBD1
J gene: TRBJ1-2
V gene: TRBV30
clone size: .
CDR3 protein: CAGEIQGANGYTF
CDR3 DNA: TGTGCCGGGGAGATACAGGGGGCTAATGGCTACACCTTC

D gene: .
J gene: TRBJ1-5
V gene: TRBV19
clone size: .
CDR3 protein: CATTKLGQPQHF
CDR3 DNA: TGTGCCACCACCAAACTCGGTCAGCCCCAGCATTTT

D gene: TRBD2
J gene: TRBJ2-7
V gene: TRBV7-9
clone size: .
CDR3 protein: CASSPTSGRVNEQYF
CDR3 DNA: TGTGCCAGCAGCCCGACTAGCGGGAGAGTAAACGAGCAGTACTTC

D gene: .
J gene: TRBJ1-4
V gene: TRBV5-1
clone size: .
CDR3 protein: CASSRDITNEKLFF
CDR3 DNA: TGCGCCAGCAGCCGGGACATAACTAATGAAAAACTGTTTTTT

D gene: TRBD2
J gene: TRBJ2-2
V gene: TRBV28
clone size: .
CDR3 protein: CASRGLAANTGELFF
CDR3 DNA: TGTGCCAGCAGGGGACTAGCGGCTAACACCGGGGAGCTGTTTTTT

D gene: TRBD2
J gene: TRBJ2-7
V gene: TRBV18
clone size: .
CDR3 protein: CASSPRGSKREQYF
CDR3 DNA: TGTGCCAGCTCACCGCGGGGGTCAAAGAGGGAGCAGTACTTC

D gene: TRBD2
J gene: TRBJ2-3
V gene: TRBV7-9
clone size: .
CDR3 protein: CASSAQTGTSGTDTQYF
CDR3 DNA: TGTGCCAGCAGCGCCCAGACCGGGACTAGCGGCACAGATACGCAGTATTTT

D gene: .
J gene: TRBJ2-5
V gene: TRBV21-1
clone size: .
CDR3 protein: CASGCGRSETQYF
CDR3 DNA: TGTGCCAGCGGCTGCGGGAGGTCGGAGACCCAGTACTTC

D gene: .
J gene: TRBJ2-2
V gene: TRBV6-4
clone size: medium-sized
CDR3 protein: CASSEQGTGELFF
CDR3 DNA: TGTGCCAGCAGTGAACAGGGCACCGGGGAGCTGTTTTTT

D gene: .
J gene: TRBJ2-5
V gene: TRBV29-1
clone size: .
CDR3 protein: CSVEDRTAIGGTQYF
CDR3 DNA: TGCAGCGTTGAAGATCGAACGGCAATCGGGGGGACCCAGTACTTC

D gene: .
J gene: TRBJ2-5
V gene: TRBV30
clone size: .
CDR3 protein: CAWSVGGGETQYF
CDR3 DNA: TGTGCCTGGAGTGTAGGGGGAGGGGAGACCCAGTACTTC

D gene: .
J gene: TRBJ1-4
V gene: TRBV15
clone size: .
CDR3 protein: CATSRATGSNEKLFF
CDR3 DNA: TGTGCCACCAGCAGGGCAACAGGGAGTAATGAAAAACTGTTTTTT

D gene: TRBD1
J gene: TRBJ2-1
V gene: TRBV5-6
clone size: .
CDR3 protein: CASSLDRGQEWDEQFF
CDR3 DNA: TGTGCCAGCAGCCTTGACAGGGGGCAGGAGTGGGATGAGCAGTTCTTC

D gene: TRBD1
J gene: TRBJ1-5
V gene: TRBV5-8
clone size: .
CDR3 protein: CASSLYRGLQPQHF
CDR3 DNA: TGTGCCAGCAGCTTATACAGGGGGCTTCAGCCCCAGCATTTT

D gene: TRBD1
J gene: TRBJ1-2
V gene: TRBV2
clone size: .
CDR3 protein: CASSRQGTDGYTF
CDR3 DNA: TGTGCCAGCAGCAGACAGGGTACAGATGGCTACACCTTC